These 21 T cell receptor beta chains share one sample of origin, sequenced in a study of T cells after yellow fever vaccination. One entry per CDR3 protein results from TCRdb running MiXCR on the 5' RACE reads. The sample yields 300,000 or so distinct CDR3 sequences, roughly 13% seen once. This sample comprised CD4+ T cells sorted from PBMCs, obtained 45 days after the yellow fever booster vaccination. Every receptor here comes from a man aged 25 to 40 who received the YFV17D yellow fever vaccine.

About this clonotype itself: A much larger clonotype is one base distant, so this may be a read error. The chain couples TRBV20-1 to TRBJ2-7; TRBD2 is a possible D gene (6 bases). The CDR3 has 13 residues. Germline CDR1 and CDR2: DFQATT and SNEGSKA (reference sequence). The CDR3 loop is CSPTAGLGGEQYF. Written as DNA, the CDR3 is TGCAGCCCAACGGCGGGATTGGGGGGCGAGCAGTACTTC.

This clonotype was seen only once. The CDR3 DNA reads as TGCGCCAGCAGCTTGGTTGGAGGGGCGCTCACTGAAGCTTTCTTT. Protein product: CASSLVGGALTEAFF. The chain employs TRBV5-1 and TRBJ1-1; a weak D match, TRBD1 (5 bases). CDR3 length: 15 amino acids. Germline V CDR1 and CDR2: SGHRS, YFSETQ. V was shortened by 0 bases and J by 4 bases, with 13 bases between the two germline ends.

This clonotype has a handful of counts. The chain has TRBV2 and TRBJ2-2, with TRBD1 identical over 8 bases. Unmatched junction bases numbered 4, after V lost 5 bases and J lost 5 bases. Germline loops: CDR1 SNHLY, CDR2 FYNNEI. The CDR3 has 14 residues. The CDR3: CASSPDRDTGELFF. CDR3 bases: TGTGCCAGCAGTCCGGACAGGGATACCGGGGAGCTGTTTTTT. Using reference TRBV2 and TRBJ2-2 for the parts outside the CDR3, the full variable domain is EPEVTQTPSHQVTQMGQEVILRCVPISNHLYFYWYRQILGQKVEFLVSFYNNEISEKSEIFDDQFSVERPDGSNFTLKIRSTKLEDSAMYFCASSPDRDTGELFFGEGSRLTVL.

This clonotype has only a few counts. The gene calls are TRBV27 and TRBJ2-1; no clear D. Germline CDR1 and CDR2: MNHEY and SMNVEV (reference sequence). The CDR3 covers 11 residues. V was trimmed by 1 base and J by 9 bases, leaving 4 bases between them. The CDR3 nucleotides read TGTGCCAGCAGTTTATTTAGTGAGCAGTTCTTC. As protein: CASSLFSEQFF.

The rearrangement links TRBV7-2 to TRBJ2-7; tentatively, D is TRBD1 or TRBD2 (5 bases each). V was cut by 2 bases and J by 0 bases, with 11 bases left in between. Germline-derived CDR1 and CDR2 are SGHTA and FQGNSA. This CDR3 contains 15 residues. The CDR3 DNA reads TGTGCCAGCAGCTTAATGAGGGGATCCTCCTACGAGCAGTACTTC. Amino acid sequence: CASSLMRGSSYEQYF. Combining the CDR3 with reference TRBV7-2 and TRBJ2-7 gives the whole variable domain GAGVSQSPSNKVTEKGKDVELRCDPISGHTALYWYRQSLGQGLEFLIYFQGNSAPDKSGLPSDRFSAERTGGSVSTLTIQRTQQEDSAVYLCASSLMRGSSYEQYFGPGTRLTVT.

Here the CDR3 reads CASSGEGYEQYF. The DNA for the CDR3 is TGCGCCAGCAGCGGGGAGGGATACGAGCAGTACTTC. This sequence joins TRBV5-1 and TRBJ2-7; 7 bases match TRBD2. This CDR3 spans 12 amino acids. Germline CDR1 reads SGHRS; CDR2 reads YFSETQ. J was trimmed by 4 bases and V by 4 bases; bases with no gene match: 2.

This clonotype was observed many times. The genes are TRBV20-1 and TRBJ2-1; D uncertain. The CDR3 has 11 amino acids. Germline CDR1 DFQATT, CDR2 SNEGSKA (reference sequence). The CDR3 nucleotides are TGCAGCCCCGGACGGTACAATGAGCAGTTCTTC. This gives the protein CSPGRYNEQFF.

This clonotype occurred a few times. The gene calls are TRBV11-2 and TRBJ2-1; D may be TRBD1 (5 bases). The CDR3 has 13 residues. CDR1 is SGHAT and CDR2 is FQNNGV in the germline V gene. Trimming took 8 bases from V and 8 from J, leaving 16 bases between them. This CDR3 is CASVSGYYDEQFF. CDR3 bases: TGTGCCAGCGTATCAGGGTATTATGATGAGCAGTTCTTC. Together with reference TRBV11-2 and TRBJ2-1, the CDR3 gives the full variable domain: EAGVAQSPRYKIIEKRQSVAFWCNPISGHATLYWYQQILGQGPKLLIQFQNNGVVDDSQLPKDRFSAERLKGVDSTLKIQPAKLEDSAVYLCASVSGYYDEQFFGPGTRLTVL.

V usage is TRBV20-1 and J usage is TRBJ2-5, with a possible D match to TRBD2 (6 bases). Trimming stripped 5 bases from V and 4 bases from J, with 17 bases between. The CDR3 has 14 amino acids. Germline V gene lookup returns CDR1 DFQATT and CDR2 SNEGSKA (reference sequence). Written as DNA, the CDR3 is TGCAGTGCTTCTCCCTCCGCGGGGAGAGAGACCCAGTACTTC. It encodes CSASPSAGRETQYF.

This clonotype came up a few times. The J gene is TRBJ1-1, the V gene TRBV29-1, with D possibly TRBD1 on 5 matching bases. Trimming took 6 bases from V and 0 from J, leaving 17 bases between them. The CDR3 contains 15 residues. Germline CDR1 and CDR2: SQVTM and ANQGSEA. CDR3 amino acids: CSVVDPGGMNTEAFF. CDR3 sequence (DNA): TGCAGCGTCGTAGACCCCGGGGGGATGAACACTGAAGCTTTCTTT.

The chain recombines TRBV15 with TRBJ2-2; 7 bases are a match to TRBD1. Looked up from germline, CDR1 is LNHNV and CDR2 is YYDKDF (reference sequence). The CDR3 is 16 amino acids. Trimming cost V 5 bases and J 5 bases; bases outside gene matches: 11. CDR3 amino acids: CATSLTDRIGTGELFF. The CDR3 DNA follows: TGTGCCACCAGCCTAACGGACAGGATAGGTACCGGGGAGCTGTTTTTT.

This sequence joins TRBV5-6 and TRBJ2-6; D uncertain. Trimming removed 2 bases at V and 0 bases at J, with 3 bases between. Germline values: CDR1 SGHDT, CDR2 YYEEEE. This CDR3 region has 14 residues. CDR3 coding DNA: TGTGCCAGCAGCTTCTACTCTGGGGCCAACGTCCTGACTTTC. Protein product: CASSFYSGANVLTF.

In its sample, this clonotype was seen a few times. CDR3 coding DNA: TGCAGTGCTAGCCGAGCGGGAAAACACACAGATACGCAGTATTTT. This translates into CSASRAGKHTDTQYF. The J gene is TRBJ2-3, the V gene TRBV20-1; 7 bases agree with TRBD2. V dropped 3 bases and J dropped 2; count of bases not matched to a gene: 8. Germline CDR1 DFQATT, CDR2 SNEGSKA (reference sequence). This CDR3 is 15 amino acids long.

V usage is TRBV29-1 and J usage is TRBJ2-1, with D possibly TRBD1 on 5 matching bases. Per the germline V gene, CDR1 is SQVTM and CDR2 is ANQGSEA. This CDR3 comprises 18 residues. Trimming removed 5 bases at V and 1 base at J, with 24 bases between. The CDR3: CSVSYPLTAKGSYNEQFF. In DNA, the CDR3 is TGCAGCGTTTCATACCCCCTGACGGCTAAGGGGTCCTACAATGAGCAGTTCTTC.

The V call is TRBV10-3, the J call TRBJ2-2; 14 bases agree with TRBD2. V lost 4 bases, J lost 4 bases, and 2 bases stayed unmatched. This CDR3 is 16 amino acids long. Germline V gene lookup returns CDR1 ENHRY and CDR2 SYGVKD. The CDR3 loop is CAISGGLAGATGELFF. CDR3 bases: TGTGCCATCAGTGGGGGACTAGCGGGAGCCACCGGGGAGCTGTTTTTT.

The J gene is TRBJ2-2, the V gene TRBV23-1; 9 bases map to TRBD1. TRBV23-1 is annotated as an ORF whose role is uncertain. The CDR3 has 19 residues. The J segment lost 4 bases and the V segment lost 0 bases, leaving 12 bases of the junction unmatched. The CDR3 reads CASSQSGTGKDPITGELFF. CDR3 nucleotides: TGCGCCAGCAGTCAATCCGGGACAGGGAAGGACCCTATCACCGGGGAGCTGTTTTTT.

This clonotype was observed at least ten times. J is TRBJ2-3 and V is TRBV7-9; no clear D gene. V was shortened by 5 bases and J by 6 bases, with 9 bases between the two germline ends. The CDR3 length is 12 residues. Germline CDR1 reads SEHNR; CDR2 reads FQNEAQ (reference sequence). The CDR3 DNA reads as TGTGCCAGCAGCCCCCTGGGTGATACGCAGTATTTT. Its protein is CASSPLGDTQYF. Full variable domain (outside the CDR3, taken from reference TRBV7-9 and TRBJ2-3): DTGVSQNPRHKITKRGQNVTFRCDPISEHNRLYWYRQTLGQGPEFLTYFQNEAQLEKSRLLSDRFSAERPKGSFSTLEIQRTEQGDSAMYLCASSPLGDTQYFGPGTRLTVL.

The rearrangement links TRBV20-1 to TRBJ2-7, with D perhaps matching TRBD1 (5 bases). Germline CDR1 DFQATT, CDR2 SNEGSKA (reference sequence). CDR3 length: 14 residues. Trimming removed 1 base at V and 7 bases at J, with 17 bases between. As DNA, the CDR3 is TGCAGTGCTAGAGGGAATGGAATCAGGGAAGAGCAGTACTTC. Amino acids: CSARGNGIREEQYF.

This clonotype came up a few times. The chain couples TRBV24-1 to TRBJ2-1, with 8 bases aligning to TRBD1. From germline, CDR1 is KGHDR and CDR2 SFDVKD. The CDR3 extends over 16 amino acids. The J segment lost 5 bases and the V segment lost 6 bases, leaving 11 bases of the junction unmatched. The CDR3 here is CATSPVAGGFHNEQFF. The DNA for the CDR3 is TGTGCCACCAGTCCCGTGGCAGGGGGCTTCCACAATGAGCAGTTCTTC.

The chain uses TRBV7-2 and TRBJ1-5, with 7 bases identical to TRBD1. Germline V gene lookup returns CDR1 SGHTA and CDR2 FQGNSA. Trimming at V came to 3 bases and at J to 6 bases, leaving 8 bases not matched to a gene. This CDR3 is 15 amino acids long. The CDR3 bases are TGTGCCAGCAGCTTTGACAGGGATTACGGTCAGCCCCAGCATTTT. It specifies CASSFDRDYGQPQHF. The whole variable domain, remainder taken from reference TRBV7-2 and TRBJ1-5, is GAGVSQSPSNKVTEKGKDVELRCDPISGHTALYWYRQSLGQGLEFLIYFQGNSAPDKSGLPSDRFSAERTGGSVSTLTIQRTQQEDSAVYLCASSFDRDYGQPQHFGDGTRLSIL.

This sequence joins TRBV12-3 or TRBV12-4 and TRBJ1-5; the D is unclear. This CDR3 has 14 amino acids. V was clipped by 2 bases and J by 4 bases, with 9 bases between them. The DNA of the CDR3 is TGTGCCAGCAGTTTAACGGCGGGAAATCAGCCCCAGCATTTT. Translation gives CASSLTAGNQPQHF.